These 5 T cell receptor beta chains originate from one sample sequenced in a study of monozygotic twins with inflammatory bowel disease. Following a re-call of the 5' RACE reads, TCRdb has one entry per CDR3 protein and lacks DNA. This sample's table has 400,000 or so distinct CDR3 sequences. Sample: blood. These TCRs come from a human donor with ulcerative colitis or Crohn's disease, or a healthy co-twin of an affected twin (not recorded which).

The CDR3 loop is CASSLGLAALGTGELFF. The rearrangement joins TRBV5-4 to TRBJ2-2; lacking DNA, the TRBD2 call made by TCRdb goes unchecked. Germline lookup yields CDR1 SGHNT and CDR2 YYREEE (reference sequence). CDR3 size: 17 residues.

V is TRBV12-3 or TRBV12-4 and J is TRBJ1-5. This CDR3 is 13 amino acids long. The CDR3 loop reads CASSLEQNQPQHF.

The chain couples TRBV2 to TRBJ2-7; lacking DNA, the TRBD1 call made by TCRdb goes unchecked. The length of the CDR3 is 14 residues. Per germline, CDR1 SNHLY and CDR2 FYNNEI. The CDR3: CASKGSGSWYEQYF.

The rearrangement joins TRBV28 to TRBJ1-2; TCRdb calls TRBD1, which cannot be checked without DNA. Germline assignment: CDR1 MDHEN and CDR2 SYDVKM. The CDR3 runs 13 residues. CDR3 loop: CASNGDRGYGYTF.

The CDR3 spells CASSQDRSGQVTEAFF. This chain links TRBV4-2 with TRBJ1-1; there is no DNA to check the TCRdb D call of TRBD1. Germline loops: CDR1 LGHNA, CDR2 YNFKEQ. This CDR3 has 16 amino acids.